The 5 T cell receptor beta chains listed next were all sequenced from one sample in a study of regulatory T cells in long-lasting Graves disease. HTBI primers from iRepertoire and Arm-PCR of CDR3 regions yielded the TCR beta libraries. TCRdb recomputed calls from the multiplex PCR reads with MiXCR, one row per CDR3 protein. The data hold 350,000 to 550,000 distinct CDR3 sequences, with under 15% observed a single time. As to time point: newly diagnosed GD, antithyroid drugs for less than 3 months. RNA extracted from PBMCs served as the sequencing template. The same sample was also used in a study of T cells in Graves' hyperthyroidism and ophthalmopathy.

The specimen was peripheral blood mononuclear cells (PBMCs), collected at new diagnosis, from a patient treated with antithyroid drugs. The receptors come from a woman in her twenties or thirties with Graves disease.

This clonotype was seen only once. The chain joins TRBV5-1 to TRBJ2-1; TRBD1 matches 10 bases. The length of the CDR3 is 19 residues. Looked up from germline, CDR1 is SGHRS and CDR2 is YFSETQ. J gave up 0 bases and V 2 bases, and 11 bases lay outside the gene matches. The CDR3 protein is CASSFKLRTGGDSYNEQFF. The CDR3, as DNA: TGCGCCAGCAGCTTCAAGCTGCGGACAGGGGGGGACTCCTACAATGAGCAGTTCTTC.

The chain joins TRBV13 to TRBJ2-5; weak D call: TRBD2 (7 bases). The V end lost 4 bases, the J end lost 5 bases, and 17 bases lay between the germline ends. CDR1 is PRHDT, CDR2 FYEKMQ, per germline (reference sequence). The CDR3 is 15 residues long. The CDR3 spells CASSSGAGVGETQYF. The CDR3 coding sequence is TGTGCCAGCAGCTCGGGGGCGGGAGTGGGGGAGACCCAGTACTTC.

CDR3 nucleotide sequence: TGTGCCAGCATTGGGCCTTTGGGCGAGGAGCAGTACTTC. It yields the protein CASIGPLGEEQYF. J is TRBJ2-7 and V is TRBV6-1; D remains unclear. CDR1 and CDR2 (germline): MNHNS, SASEGT. The CDR3 covers 13 residues. The V end lost 7 bases, the J end lost 7 bases, and 17 bases lay between the germline ends.

This clonotype occurred once. V is TRBV10-1 and J is TRBJ1-2; 7 bases line up with TRBD1. The CDR3 is 13 amino acids. Trimming removed 7 bases from V and 7 bases from J; junction bases left unmatched: 9. Germline CDR1 and CDR2: WNHNN and SYGVQD (reference sequence). As DNA, the CDR3 is TGCGCCAGCAAGGGACGACAGGGCTGTGGCTACACCTTC. This translates into CASKGRQGCGYTF.

This clonotype appeared many times. V is TRBV3-1 and J is TRBJ1-1; D unresolved. Deletions cut 1 base from V and 1 base from J, with 13 bases between. CDR1 and CDR2 (germline): LGHDT, YNNKEL (reference sequence). This CDR3 is built from 16 residues. Written as DNA, the CDR3 is TGTGCCAGCAGCCAAGGGTGGACCGGTCCGAACACTGAAGCTTTCTTT. It translates to CASSQGWTGPNTEAFF.